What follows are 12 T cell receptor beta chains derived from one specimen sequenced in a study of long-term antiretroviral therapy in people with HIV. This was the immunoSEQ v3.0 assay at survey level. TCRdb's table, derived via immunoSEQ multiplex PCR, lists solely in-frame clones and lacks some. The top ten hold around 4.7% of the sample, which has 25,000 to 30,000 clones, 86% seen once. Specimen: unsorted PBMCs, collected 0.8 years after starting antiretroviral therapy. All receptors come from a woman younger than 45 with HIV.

CDR3 DNA: TGTGCCAGCAGCCAAGTGCAAAAGGGCACTGAAGCTTTCTTT. Protein product: CASSQVQKGTEAFF. The genes are TRBV14 and TRBJ1-1; D uncertain. The CDR3 is 14 amino acids. In germline, CDR1 is SGHDN, CDR2 FVKESK. The V and J ends lost 1 base and 4 bases respectively, with 10 bases between them.

The CDR3 here is CASSVIMNTEAFF. CDR3 coding DNA: TGTGCCAGCAGTGTTATAATGAACACTGAAGCTTTCTTT. This rearrangement joins TRBV6-1 to TRBJ1-1; D is undetermined. The CDR3 is made up of 13 amino acids. The V end was cut by 4 bases, the J end by 0 bases, with 6 bases between. Germline lookup yields CDR1 MNHNS and CDR2 SASEGT.

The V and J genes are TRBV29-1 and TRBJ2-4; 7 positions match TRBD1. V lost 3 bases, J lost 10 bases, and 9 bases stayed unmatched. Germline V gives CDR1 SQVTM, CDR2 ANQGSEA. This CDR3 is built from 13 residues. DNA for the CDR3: TGCAGCGTTGAGGACAGGCTAAAGGGAATTCAGTACTTC. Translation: CSVEDRLKGIQYF. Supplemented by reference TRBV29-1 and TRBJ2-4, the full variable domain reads SAVISQKPSRDICQRGTSLTIQCQVDSQVTMMFWYRQQPGQSLTLIATANQGSEATYESGFVIDKFPISRPNLTFSTLTVSNMSPEDSSIYLCSVEDRLKGIQYFGAGTRLSVL.

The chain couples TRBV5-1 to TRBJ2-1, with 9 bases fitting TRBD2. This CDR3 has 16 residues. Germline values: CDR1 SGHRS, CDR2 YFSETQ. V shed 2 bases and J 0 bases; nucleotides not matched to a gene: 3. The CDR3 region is CASSFLAGSSYNEQFF. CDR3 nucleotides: TGCGCCAGCAGCTTTCTAGCGGGGAGCTCCTACAATGAGCAGTTCTTC.

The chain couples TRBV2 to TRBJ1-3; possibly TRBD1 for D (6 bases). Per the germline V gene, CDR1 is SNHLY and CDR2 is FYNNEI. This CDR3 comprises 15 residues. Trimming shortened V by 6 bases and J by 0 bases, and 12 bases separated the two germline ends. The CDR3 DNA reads TGTGCCAGCAGAGAACAGGGTATCTCTGGAAACACCATATATTTT. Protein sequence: CASREQGISGNTIYF.

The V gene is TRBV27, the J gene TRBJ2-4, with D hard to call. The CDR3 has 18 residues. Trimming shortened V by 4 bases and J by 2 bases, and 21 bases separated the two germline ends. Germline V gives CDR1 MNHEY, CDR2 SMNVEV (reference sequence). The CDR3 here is CASSSPAWGDGTKNIQYF. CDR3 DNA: TGTGCCAGCAGTTCCCCGGCATGGGGTGATGGTACCAAAAACATTCAGTACTTC.

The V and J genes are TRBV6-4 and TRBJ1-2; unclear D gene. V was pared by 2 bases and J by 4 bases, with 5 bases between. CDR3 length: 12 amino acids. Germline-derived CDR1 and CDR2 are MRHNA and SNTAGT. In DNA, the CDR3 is TGTGCCAGCAGTGACAGAGGCTATGGCTACACCTTC. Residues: CASSDRGYGYTF.

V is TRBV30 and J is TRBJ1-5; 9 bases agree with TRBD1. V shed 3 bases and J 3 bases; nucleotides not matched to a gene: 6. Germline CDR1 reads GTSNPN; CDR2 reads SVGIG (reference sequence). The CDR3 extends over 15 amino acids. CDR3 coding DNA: TGTGCCTGGAGCGGACAGGGGATACCCAATCAGCCCCAGCATTTT. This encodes CAWSGQGIPNQPQHF.

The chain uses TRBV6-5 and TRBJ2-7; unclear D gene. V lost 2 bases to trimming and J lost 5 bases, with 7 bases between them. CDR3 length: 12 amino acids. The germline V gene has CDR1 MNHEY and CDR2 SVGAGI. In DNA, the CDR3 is TGTGCCAGCAGTTACACAGCCAACGAGCAGTACTTC. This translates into CASSYTANEQYF.

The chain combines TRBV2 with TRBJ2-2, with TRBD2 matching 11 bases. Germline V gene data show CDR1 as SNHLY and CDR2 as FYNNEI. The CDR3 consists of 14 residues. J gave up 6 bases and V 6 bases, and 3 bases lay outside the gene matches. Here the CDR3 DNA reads TGTGCCAGCAGCTCGGGACTAGCGGCCGGGGAGCTGTTTTTT. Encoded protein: CASSSGLAAGELFF.

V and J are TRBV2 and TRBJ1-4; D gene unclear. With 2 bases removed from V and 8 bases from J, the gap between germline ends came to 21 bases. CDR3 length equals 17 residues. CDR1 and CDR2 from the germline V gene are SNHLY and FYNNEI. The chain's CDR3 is CASSESQARTREEKLFF. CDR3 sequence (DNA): TGTGCCAGCAGTGAATCTCAGGCGAGGACCCGTGAGGAAAAACTGTTTTTT.

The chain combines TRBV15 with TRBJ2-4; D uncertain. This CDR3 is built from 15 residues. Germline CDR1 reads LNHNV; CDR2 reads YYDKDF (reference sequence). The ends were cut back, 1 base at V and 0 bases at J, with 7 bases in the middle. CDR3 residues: CATSRVGGAKNIQYF. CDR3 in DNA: TGTGCCACCAGCAGAGTTGGTGGAGCCAAAAACATTCAGTACTTC.